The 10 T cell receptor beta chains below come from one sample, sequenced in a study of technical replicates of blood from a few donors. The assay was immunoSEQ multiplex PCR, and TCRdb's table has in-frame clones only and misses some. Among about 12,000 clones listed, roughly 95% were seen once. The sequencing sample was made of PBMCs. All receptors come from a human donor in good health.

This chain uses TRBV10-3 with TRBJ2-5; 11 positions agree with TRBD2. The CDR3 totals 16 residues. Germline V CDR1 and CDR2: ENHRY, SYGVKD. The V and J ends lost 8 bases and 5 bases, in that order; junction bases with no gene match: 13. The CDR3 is CAISPLGLAGGETQYF. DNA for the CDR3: TGTGCCATCTCCCCCCTGGGTCTAGCGGGAGGTGAGACCCAGTACTTC.

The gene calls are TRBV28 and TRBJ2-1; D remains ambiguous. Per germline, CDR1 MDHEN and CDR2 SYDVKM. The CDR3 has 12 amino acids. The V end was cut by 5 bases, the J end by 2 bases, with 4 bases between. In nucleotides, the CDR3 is TGTGCCAGCAGTGAGACCTACAATGAGCAGTTCTTC. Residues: CASSETYNEQFF. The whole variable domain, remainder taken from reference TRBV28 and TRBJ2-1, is DVKVTQSSRYLVKRTGEKVFLECVQDMDHENMFWYRQDPGLGLRLIYFSYDVKMKEKGDIPEGYSVSREKKERFSLILESASTNQTSMYLCASSETYNEQFFGPGTRLTVL.

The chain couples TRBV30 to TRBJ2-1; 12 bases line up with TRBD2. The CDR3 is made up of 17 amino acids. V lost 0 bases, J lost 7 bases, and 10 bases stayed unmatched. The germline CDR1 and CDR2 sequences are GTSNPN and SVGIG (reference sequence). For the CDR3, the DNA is TGTGCCTGGAGTGTACAATTGACTAGCGGGAGTAGAAATGAGCAGTTCTTC. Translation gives CAWSVQLTSGSRNEQFF. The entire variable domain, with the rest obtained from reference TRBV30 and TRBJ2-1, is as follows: SQTIHQWPATLVQPVGSPLSLECTVEGTSNPNLYWYRQAAGRGLQLLFYSVGIGQISSEVPQNLSASRPQDRQFILSSKKLLLSDSGFYLCAWSVQLTSGSRNEQFFGPGTRLTVL.

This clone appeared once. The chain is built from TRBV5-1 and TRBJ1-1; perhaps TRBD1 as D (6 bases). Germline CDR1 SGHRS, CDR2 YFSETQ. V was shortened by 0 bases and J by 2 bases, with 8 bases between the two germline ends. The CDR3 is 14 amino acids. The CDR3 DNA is TGCGCCAGCAGCTTGGCCAGGGGAAACACTGAAGCTTTCTTT. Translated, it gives CASSLARGNTEAFF.

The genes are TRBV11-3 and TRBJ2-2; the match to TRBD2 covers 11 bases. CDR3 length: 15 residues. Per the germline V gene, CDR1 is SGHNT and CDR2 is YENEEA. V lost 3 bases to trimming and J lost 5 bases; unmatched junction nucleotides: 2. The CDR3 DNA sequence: TGTGCCAGCAGCTTCACTAGCGGGAGTACCGGGGAGCTGTTTTTT. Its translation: CASSFTSGSTGELFF.

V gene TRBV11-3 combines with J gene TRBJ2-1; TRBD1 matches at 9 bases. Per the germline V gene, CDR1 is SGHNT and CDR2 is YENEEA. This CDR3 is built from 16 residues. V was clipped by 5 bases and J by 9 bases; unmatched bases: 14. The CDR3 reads CASSPSQGAAFGEQFF. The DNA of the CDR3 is TGTGCCAGCAGCCCATCACAGGGGGCTGCTTTTGGTGAGCAGTTCTTC. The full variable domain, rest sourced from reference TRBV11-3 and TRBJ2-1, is EAGVVQSPRYKIIEKKQPVAFWCNPISGHNTLYWYLQNLGQGPELLIRYENEEAVDDSQLPKDRFSAERLKGVDSTLKIQPAELGDSAVYLCASSPSQGAAFGEQFFGPGTRLTVL.

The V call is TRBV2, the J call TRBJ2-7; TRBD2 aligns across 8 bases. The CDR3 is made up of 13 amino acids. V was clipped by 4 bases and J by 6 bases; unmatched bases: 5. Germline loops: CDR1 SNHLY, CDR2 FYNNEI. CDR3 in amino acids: CASSGSGRGEQYF. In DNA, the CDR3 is TGTGCCAGCAGTGGAAGCGGGAGAGGCGAGCAGTACTTC.

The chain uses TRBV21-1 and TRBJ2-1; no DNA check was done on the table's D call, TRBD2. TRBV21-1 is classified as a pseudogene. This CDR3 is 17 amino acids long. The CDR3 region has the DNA TGTGCCAGCAGCAAGGCTAGCGGGAGAAGGTCCTACAATGAGCAGTTCTTC. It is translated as CASSKASGRRSYNEQFF.

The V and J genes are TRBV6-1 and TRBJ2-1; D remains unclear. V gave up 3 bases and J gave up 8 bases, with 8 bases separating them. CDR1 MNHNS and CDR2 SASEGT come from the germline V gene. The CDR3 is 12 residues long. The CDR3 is CASSDERYEQFF. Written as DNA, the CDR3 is TGTGCCAGCAGTGACGAGCGTTATGAGCAGTTCTTC.

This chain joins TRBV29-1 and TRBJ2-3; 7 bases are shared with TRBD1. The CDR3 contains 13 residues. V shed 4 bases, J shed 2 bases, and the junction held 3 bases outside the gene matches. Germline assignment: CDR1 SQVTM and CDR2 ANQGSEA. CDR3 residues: CSVVKGATDTQYF. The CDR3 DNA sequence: TGCAGCGTTGTGAAGGGGGCCACAGATACGCAGTATTTT.